These T cell receptor beta chains were read from a single sample in a study of blood T cell repertoires in COVID-19. Sequencing used immunoSEQ multiplex PCR; TCRdb keeps in-frame clones, though not all of them. The sample carries some 190,000 clones, 80% recorded once. Sequencing was carried out using PBMCs or T cells enriched from blood (not recorded which). Every receptor here comes from a man in his fifties or sixties who had been exposed to COVID-19. CDR3s include the opening cysteine and the closing phenylalanine or tryptophan. A D gene is named only where the DNA matches it firmly. Some rows have no size entry. The others give once, few or many, or a class for an expanded clone.

CASSLSGRGEQFF,TGTGCCAGCAGTTTATCAGGTAGGGGTGAGCAGTTCTTC,TRBV27,.,TRBJ2-1,.
CASSLDRNYGYTF,TGTGCCAGCAGCCTCGACAGAAACTATGGCTACACCTTC,TRBV14,.,TRBJ1-2,.
CASSQEWSHNEQFF,TGTGCCAGCAGCCAAGAATGGAGCCACAATGAGCAGTTCTTC,TRBV7-2,few,TRBJ2-1,.
CAISDGRNTEAFF,TGTGCCATCAGTGATGGGAGGAACACTGAAGCTTTCTTT,TRBV10-3,.,TRBJ1-1,.
CASSPLAGGYNEQFF,TGTGCCAGCAGCCCACTAGCGGGAGGCTACAATGAGCAGTTCTTC,TRBV5-6,.,TRBJ2-1,TRBD2
CASSRSGRQDTQYF,TGTGCCAGCAGCCGTAGCGGGAGGCAAGATACGCAGTATTTT,TRBV28,.,TRBJ2-3,TRBD2
CATSRDPGAGNGYTF,TGTGCCACCAGCAGAGATCCAGGGGCAGGCAATGGCTACACCTTC,TRBV15,.,TRBJ1-2,.
CASSYGTEGYGYTF,TGTGCCAGCAGTTACGGGACAGAAGGATATGGCTACACCTTC,TRBV6-5,once,TRBJ1-2,TRBD1
CATSDSQQTTSQETQYF,TGTGCCACCAGTGATTCGCAACAGACTACCTCCCAAGAGACCCAGTACTTC,TRBV24-1,few,TRBJ2-5,.
CASSLLAGGRNQPQHF,TGTGCCAGCAGTTTATTGGCAGGGGGCAGAAATCAGCCCCAGCATTTT,TRBV27,.,TRBJ1-5,TRBD1
CASSLSGTSVNNEQFF,TGTGCCAGCAGCTTATCCGGGACTAGCGTCAACAATGAGCAGTTCTTC,TRBV7-3,.,TRBJ2-1,TRBD2
CSVGDVETQYF,TGCAGCGTTGGCGATGTAGAGACCCAGTACTTC,TRBV29-1,.,TRBJ2-5,.
CASRERDRVYQETQYF,TGTGCCAGCAGAGAACGGGACAGGGTATACCAAGAGACCCAGTACTTC,TRBV6-1,.,TRBJ2-5,TRBD1
CASSYGQPPYEQYF,TGCGCCAGCAGCTATGGACAGCCACCCTACGAGCAGTACTTC,TRBV5-1,.,TRBJ2-7,.
CASSVGQFSAFF,TGTGCCAGCAGTGTAGGACAGTTCTCGGCTTTCTTT,TRBV2,medium-sized,TRBJ1-1,.
CASSLVVAGGIDTQYF,TGCGCCAGCAGCTTGGTAGTAGCGGGAGGTATAGATACGCAGTATTTT,TRBV5-1,.,TRBJ2-3,TRBD2
CASRNRGYSPYGYTF,TGTGCCAGCAGGAACAGGGGATATTCTCCCTATGGCTACACCTTC,TRBV5-4,.,TRBJ1-2,TRBD1
CASGGLAVYNEQFF,TGTGCCAGCGGGGGGCTAGCGGTCTACAATGAGCAGTTCTTC,TRBV25-1,.,TRBJ2-1,.
CAWGNSGYNEQFF,TGTGCCTGGGGGAATAGCGGATACAATGAGCAGTTCTTC,TRBV30,once,TRBJ2-1,.
CASSLDPPTGTNEQYF,TGTGCCAGCAGCTTAGATCCTCCAACCGGGACAAACGAGCAGTACTTC,TRBV11-3,.,TRBJ2-7,.
CASQGDLSQPQHF,TGTGCCAGCCAGGGGGACTTGTCTCAGCCCCAGCATTTT,TRBV19,.,TRBJ1-5,TRBD1
CASTERAGNTIYF,TGCGCCAGCACGGAGAGGGCTGGAAACACCATATATTTT,TRBV10-1,.,TRBJ1-3,.
CASSTEANYGYTF,TGTGCCAGCAGTACGGAGGCTAACTATGGCTACACCTTC,TRBV6-5,.,TRBJ1-2,.
CASSLGFDRGQETQYF,TGTGCCAGCAGCTTAGGGTTCGACAGGGGACAAGAGACCCAGTACTTC,TRBV7-7,.,TRBJ2-5,TRBD1
CASSPQPGQTNEKLFF,TGTGCCAGCAGCCCTCAACCGGGACAGACTAATGAAAAACTGTTTTTT,TRBV7-2,.,TRBJ1-4,TRBD1
CASSLDSAYEQYF,TGTGCCAGCAGCCTAGACAGTGCCTACGAGCAGTACTTC,TRBV28,.,TRBJ2-7,.
CASRGLGTGNMSGEQYF,TGTGCCAGCAGGGGGTTGGGTACCGGGAACATGTCGGGCGAGCAGTACTTC,TRBV2,.,TRBJ2-7,.
CASRQRPDTEAFF,TGTGCCAGCCGTCAGCGACCCGACACTGAAGCTTTCTTT,TRBV6-5,.,TRBJ1-1,.
CASSPTGSGLAFF,TGTGCCAGTAGTCCGACAGGGTCCGGGTTGGCTTTCTTT,TRBV19,.,TRBJ1-1,TRBD1
CASSRGRGKEENTEAFF,TGCGCCAGCAGTCGGGGTCGGGGGAAGGAGGAGAACACTGAAGCTTTCTTT,TRBV23-1,.,TRBJ1-1,.
CASSVTSGFSTGELFF,TGCGCCAGCAGCGTTACTAGCGGATTTTCGACCGGGGAGCTGTTTTTT,TRBV5-1,.,TRBJ2-2,TRBD2
CAWSPRLAGPYEQYF,TGTGCCTGGAGTCCCCGACTAGCGGGGCCCTACGAGCAGTACTTC,TRBV30,.,TRBJ2-7,TRBD2